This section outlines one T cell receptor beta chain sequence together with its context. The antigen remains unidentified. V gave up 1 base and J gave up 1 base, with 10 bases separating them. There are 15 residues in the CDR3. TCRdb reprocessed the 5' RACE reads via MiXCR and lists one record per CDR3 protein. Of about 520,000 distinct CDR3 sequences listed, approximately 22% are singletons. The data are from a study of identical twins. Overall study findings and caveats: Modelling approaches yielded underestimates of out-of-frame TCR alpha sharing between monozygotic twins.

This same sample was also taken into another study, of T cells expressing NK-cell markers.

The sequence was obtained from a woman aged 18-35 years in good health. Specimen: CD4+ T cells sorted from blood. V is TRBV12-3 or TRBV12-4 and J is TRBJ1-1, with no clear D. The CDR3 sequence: CASSLGERRNTEAFF. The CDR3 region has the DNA TGTGCCAGCAGTTTAGGAGAGAGAAGGAACACTGAAGCTTTCTTT.